The 5 T cell receptor beta chains below were found in one sample sequenced in a study of CXCR3-negative and CXCR3-positive naive CD8 T cells. Findings and caveats of the study: A higher hydrophobicity marked the TRB CDR3s of CXCR3-positive naive cells versus CXCR3-negative naive cells.

In preparing the TRB cDNA libraries, 5' RACE with UMI labels was used. TCRdb reprocessed the 5' RACE reads, with one entry per CDR3 protein and no DNA. In all, the sample yields about 94,000 distinct CDR3 sequences. Antigens of these TCRs are unknown. Sequenced material: naive CXCR3+ CD8+ T cells from blood. Specified subset: CD45RO-CCR7+CD27+CD95- naive CD8+ T cells expressing CXCR3 (TNR3+). All receptors come from a human donor in good health. Some clones in this sample may be carry-over from other donors' samples.

This chain uses TRBV30 with TRBJ1-6; absent DNA, TCRdb's TRBD1 call cannot be checked. Germline V lookup: CDR1 GTSNPN, CDR2 SVGIG (reference sequence). The CDR3 length is 16 residues. The CDR3 sequence: CAWSASDRGVNSPLHF.

The gene calls are TRBV27 and TRBJ2-3; without DNA, the TCRdb call of TRBD1 cannot be checked. The CDR3 sequence is 16 residues long. Germline V gene data show CDR1 as MNHEY and CDR2 as SMNVEV (reference sequence). Here the CDR3 reads CASSLASRGTTDTQYF.

The V gene is TRBV7-9, the J gene TRBJ2-5; checking the TCRdb D call of TRBD2 is not possible without DNA. CDR1 is SEHNR, CDR2 FQNEAQ, per germline (reference sequence). The CDR3 loop spans 15 amino acids. CDR3 region: CASSSLGGPRETQYF.

The CDR3 spells CASSFAGGEKLFF. The chain has TRBV28 and TRBJ1-4; TCRdb's D call, TRBD1, is unchecked because there is no DNA. CDR3 length: 13 residues. Germline V CDR1 and CDR2: MDHEN, SYDVKM.

The chain couples TRBV7-2 to TRBJ1-5. The CDR3 spans 13 residues. The germline V gene encodes CDR1 SGHTA and CDR2 FQGNSA. The CDR3: CASSYNTNQPQHF.